Below, 30 T cell receptor beta chains from the same sample are listed, as sequenced in a study of human T cells and chemical hapten exposure. A single record per CDR3 protein comes from TCRdb applying MiXCR to the RACE reads. The profile shows around 360,000 distinct CDR3 sequences, roughly 6.3% of them singletons. Time point reported: patch test 2, 6 weeks after DPC sensitization. Specified treatment: therapeutic diphenylcyclopropenone sensitization with weekly scalp DPC. This specimen consisted of whole blood, obtained in connection with sensitization to the hapten diphenylcyclopropenone (DPC). These receptors were obtained from a woman between 18 and 29 years old with alopecia areata. Some clones in this sample may be carry-over from other donors' samples.

This clonotype occurred many times. In DNA form, the CDR3 reads TGCGCCAGCAGCCAAGACGGACAGCACCAAGAGACCCAGTACTTC. Amino acids: CASSQDGQHQETQYF. J is TRBJ2-5 and V is TRBV4-3, with D perhaps TRBD1 (6 bases). The CDR3 has 15 residues. V lost 0 bases, J lost 0 bases, and 8 bases lay in between. Germline CDR1 is LGHNA and CDR2 is YSLEER.

This clonotype was found many times. The chain has TRBV25-1 and TRBJ2-3; D not certain. V lost 2 bases and J lost 6, with 9 bases in between. Germline V gives CDR1 MGHDK, CDR2 SYGVNS. The CDR3 has 13 amino acids. Here the CDR3 DNA reads TGTGCCAGCAGTGAACTAGTCCTGGATACGCAGTATTTT. Amino acid sequence: CASSELVLDTQYF.

This clonotype was counted at least ten times. V usage is TRBV12-3 or TRBV12-4 and J usage is TRBJ2-2; D is ambiguous. The CDR3 length is 15 residues. The V gene lost 5 bases and the J gene lost 2 bases, with 12 bases spanning the gap. The CDR3 bases are TGTGCCAGCAGTACCTGGACCGGAAACACCGGGGAGCTGTTTTTT. Translated, it gives CASSTWTGNTGELFF.

V is TRBV12-3 or TRBV12-4 and J is TRBJ1-1; D is perhaps TRBD1 (5 bases). This CDR3 spans 11 amino acids. Trimming cost V 3 bases and J 11 bases, with 10 bases left between them. CDR3 amino acids: CASSFRQKAFF. As DNA, the CDR3 is TGTGCCAGCAGTTTTCGACAGAAGGCTTTCTTT.

This clonotype appeared many times. The chain uses TRBV4-2 and TRBJ2-3, with D perhaps TRBD2 (5 bases). V lost 1 base and J 1 base, leaving 9 bases between the germline ends. CDR3 size: 15 residues. Germline-derived CDR1 and CDR2 are LGHNA and YNFKEQ. CDR3 residues: CASSQGSSGTDTQYF. The CDR3 DNA follows: TGTGCCAGCAGCCAAGGGAGTAGCGGCACAGATACGCAGTATTTT.

This clonotype showed up just a few times. The chain combines TRBV2 with TRBJ1-5, with D tentatively TRBD1 (5 bases). The CDR3 runs to 16 residues. V lost 4 bases and J lost 6, with 19 bases in between. Germline CDR1 is SNHLY and CDR2 is FYNNEI. In nucleotides, the CDR3 is TGTGCCAGCAGTGCACGAGGGGAAGCGAGTGGTCAGCCCCAGCATTTT. It is translated as CASSARGEASGQPQHF.

With respect to this clonotype: One base away lies a much larger clone, so this may be a sequencing read error. V gene TRBV7-2 combines with J gene TRBJ2-1; TRBD1 matches at 7 bases. The CDR3 consists of 13 residues. Per the germline V gene, CDR1 is SGHTA and CDR2 is FQGNSA. The CDR3 nucleotides are TGTGCCAGCAGCTCGGGACAGAACAATGATCAGTTCTTC. Amino acids: CASSSGQNNDQFF.

This clonotype was counted only a few times. The rearrangement links TRBV6-6 to TRBJ2-5, with D possibly matching TRBD1 (5 bases). CDR1 is MNHNY and CDR2 is SVGAGI in the germline V gene (reference sequence). CDR3 length: 13 amino acids. V lost 5 bases, J lost 7 bases, and 14 bases lay in between. In DNA form, the CDR3 reads TGTGCCAGCAGTCAGCAGGGCTCGCGGACCCAGTACTTC. It encodes CASSQQGSRTQYF.

This clonotype has just one count. The J gene is TRBJ2-7, the V gene TRBV3-1; D gene ambiguous. Germline V CDR1 and CDR2: LGHDT, YNNKEL (reference sequence). CDR3 size: 15 residues. Trimming cost V 0 bases and J 1 base, with 10 bases left between them. In DNA, the CDR3 is TGTGCCAGCAGCCAAGATCCGGCCAGGTCCTACGAGCAGTACTTC. It encodes CASSQDPARSYEQYF.

This clonotype has ten or more counts. CDR3 nucleotide sequence: TGTGCCACCATGAGGCAGAGCTTTACATCGAACACCGGGGAGCTGTTTTTT. It specifies CATMRQSFTSNTGELFF. The chain joins TRBV10-3 to TRBJ2-2; D unclear. Trimming stripped 10 bases from V and 0 bases from J, with 21 bases between. The CDR3 covers 17 residues. Germline V lookup: CDR1 ENHRY, CDR2 SYGVKD.

This clonotype was seen only a few times. The CDR3 sequence: CASKGLRQDTQYF. As DNA, the CDR3 is TGTGCCAGCAAGGGTCTGAGACAAGATACGCAGTATTTT. The gene calls are TRBV2 and TRBJ2-3; D call uncertain. Germline V gene sequence: CDR1 SNHLY, CDR2 FYNNEI. The CDR3 extends over 13 amino acids. V was clipped by 7 bases and J by 5 bases, with 13 bases between them. Filled out from reference TRBV2 and TRBJ2-3, the complete variable domain reads EPEVTQTPSHQVTQMGQEVILRCVPISNHLYFYWYRQILGQKVEFLVSFYNNEISEKSEIFDDQFSVERPDGSNFTLKIRSTKLEDSAMYFCASKGLRQDTQYFGPGTRLTVL.

This clonotype was observed many times. The V call is TRBV12-5, the J call TRBJ2-3; D perhaps matches TRBD2 (6 bases). This CDR3 is built from 17 residues. V gave up 2 bases and J gave up 0 bases, with 15 bases separating them. Germline V gene sequence: CDR1 LGHNT, CDR2 FRNRAP. The CDR3 nucleotides are TGTGCTAGTGGTTTGCCACTGACTAGTCCTAGCACAGATACGCAGTATTTT. This translates into CASGLPLTSPSTDTQYF.

The table lists this clonotype with a few counts. The rearrangement joins TRBV12-3 or TRBV12-4 to TRBJ2-5, with TRBD1 identical over 7 bases. This CDR3 has 13 amino acids. The junction had 1 base not matched to a gene; V was cut back by 6 bases and J by 0 bases. CDR3 nucleotide sequence: TGTGCCAGCAGGACAGGGTACCAAGAGACCCAGTACTTC. Amino acid sequence: CASRTGYQETQYF.

The chain carries TRBV5-4 and TRBJ2-5; possible D gene TRBD1, 6 bases. With 4 bases removed from V and 2 bases from J, the gap between germline ends came to 18 bases. The CDR3 consists of 16 residues. Germline values: CDR1 SGHNT, CDR2 YYREEE (reference sequence). CDR3 DNA: TGTGCCAGCAGCCCATTGGGGGCAGCGTCGCAAGAGACCCAGTACTTC. Translated, it gives CASSPLGAASQETQYF.

The rearrangement joins TRBV4-2 to TRBJ2-3, with a tentative D call TRBD2 (6 bases). This CDR3 is 13 amino acids long. V was shortened by 1 base and J by 6 bases, with 8 bases between the two germline ends. CDR1 is LGHNA and CDR2 is YNFKEQ in the germline V gene. The CDR3 sequence: CASSQVAGDTQYF. The CDR3 DNA is TGTGCCAGCAGCCAAGTGGCGGGGGATACGCAGTATTTT.

This clonotype was counted many times. The chain uses TRBV5-6 and TRBJ1-2; TRBD1 matches 10 bases. Germline CDR1 SGHDT, CDR2 YYEEEE. This CDR3 contains 15 residues. Trimming took 6 bases from V and 1 from J; bases not matched to a gene: 6. The CDR3 nucleotides read TGTGCCAGCAAGGCCGGGACAGGGGTTAACTATGGCTACACCTTC. This encodes CASKAGTGVNYGYTF.

The chain couples TRBV7-9 to TRBJ2-6; D not certain. The CDR3 sequence is 14 residues long. Germline CDR1 reads SEHNR; CDR2 reads FQNEAQ (reference sequence). Trimming shortened V by 10 bases and J by 2 bases, and 12 bases separated the two germline ends. CDR3 sequence: CAITRPTGANVLTF. As DNA, the CDR3 is TGTGCCATTACCCGCCCCACTGGGGCCAACGTCCTGACTTTC.

This clonotype was recorded at least ten times. The chain carries TRBV28 and TRBJ2-7; D may be TRBD2 (5 bases). The CDR3 has 15 residues. V dropped 2 bases and J dropped 0 bases, with 11 bases sitting between them. Germline loops: CDR1 MDHEN, CDR2 SYDVKM. CDR3 DNA: TGTGCCAGCAGTTTACTCGGGATAGCCTCCTACGAGCAGTACTTC. It codes for CASSLLGIASYEQYF.

The chain employs TRBV12-3 or TRBV12-4 and TRBJ1-2; no reliable D call. This CDR3 comprises 11 residues. V was cut by 7 bases and J by 8 bases, with 11 bases left in between. CDR3 nucleotide sequence: TGTGCCAGCACCCCAAGTAGGGGCTACACCTTC. Translated: CASTPSRGYTF.

For this clonotype: This sequence may be a read error, since a much larger clone differs from it by one base. This chain uses TRBV7-9 with TRBJ1-5; no firm D call. Germline CDR1 and CDR2: SEHNR and FQNEAQ (reference sequence). The CDR3 has 14 residues. DNA of the CDR3: TGTACCAGCAGCTTAGGAAACTCCTTAGCGCCCCAGCATTTT. This encodes CTSSLGNSLAPQHF.

The chain uses TRBV5-1 and TRBJ1-2, with D possibly being TRBD1 (6 bases). In germline, CDR1 is SGHRS, CDR2 YFSETQ. The CDR3 is 13 amino acids. Trimming took 1 base from V and 4 from J, leaving 8 bases between them. The CDR3 sequence: CASSLRQAYGYTF. CDR3 sequence (DNA): TGCGCCAGCAGCTTGCGACAGGCCTATGGCTACACCTTC.

At least ten counts were recorded for this clonotype. V is TRBV6-6 and J is TRBJ2-7; 7 nucleotides align to TRBD1. Germline values: CDR1 MNHNY, CDR2 SVGAGI (reference sequence). The CDR3 is 15 residues long. The V gene end was trimmed by 7 bases and the J gene end by 2 bases; junction bases not matched to a gene: 11. The CDR3 loop is CASMGDSDIAYEQYF. The CDR3 nucleotides are TGTGCCAGCATGGGGGACAGCGATATAGCCTACGAGCAGTACTTC.

The V and J genes are TRBV20-1 and TRBJ1-5; D call uncertain. Germline-derived CDR1 and CDR2 are DFQATT and SNEGSKA (reference sequence). The CDR3 loop spans 13 amino acids. V lost 5 bases and J lost 3, with 11 bases in between. The CDR3 loop is CSAAGPYNQPQHF. Written as DNA, the CDR3 is TGCAGTGCTGCCGGGCCTTACAATCAGCCCCAGCATTTT.

This clonotype was counted a few times. Written as DNA, the CDR3 is TGTGCCAGCAGTGCCTCCTGGGACAGTCCCCTAGGGGCCAACGTCCTGACTTTC. Protein product: CASSASWDSPLGANVLTF. The chain joins TRBV6-4 to TRBJ2-6; 7 nucleotides agree with TRBD1. Trimming at V came to 4 bases and at J to 4 bases, leaving 13 bases not matched to a gene. Germline V gene lookup returns CDR1 MRHNA and CDR2 SNTAGT. The CDR3 runs 18 residues.

In this sample, this clonotype turned up a few times. The V call is TRBV12-3 or TRBV12-4, the J call TRBJ2-1; perhaps TRBD1 as D (7 bases). V was trimmed by 3 bases and J by 6 bases, leaving 18 bases between them. This CDR3 region has 16 residues. In DNA form, the CDR3 reads TGTGCCAGCAGTTTTACCCCCCAGGGGGAGGTCAATGAGCAGTTCTTC. Protein: CASSFTPQGEVNEQFF.

This clonotype was counted many times. CDR3 protein: CASGSGGRGYTF. The CDR3 DNA reads as TGTGCCAGCGGGTCAGGGGGACGAGGCTACACCTTC. This rearrangement joins TRBV28 to TRBJ1-2; TRBD1 matches 7 bases. Looked up from germline, CDR1 is MDHEN and CDR2 is SYDVKM. The CDR3 runs to 12 residues. V gave up 8 bases and J gave up 8 bases; unmatched junction bases: 8.

This sequence joins TRBV6-2 or TRBV6-3 and TRBJ1-1; no definite D call. The germline V and J ends were trimmed by 0 bases and 3 bases, with 11 bases remaining between them. The CDR3 sequence is 15 residues long. Germline V gene sequence: CDR1 MNHEY, CDR2 SVGEGT. The chain's CDR3 is CASSYSLWRDTEAFF. The CDR3 coding sequence is TGTGCCAGCAGTTACTCATTGTGGAGGGACACTGAAGCTTTCTTT.

This clonotype was counted a single time. A clone one base away is much larger, so this may be a read error. The chain uses TRBV28 and TRBJ1-6; 10 nucleotides agree with TRBD1. Trimming removed 10 bases from V and 10 bases from J; junction bases left unmatched: 10. Looked up from germline, CDR1 is MDHEN and CDR2 is SYDVKM. The CDR3 sequence is 14 residues long. The CDR3 nucleotides are TGTGCCACCCTGGGGGACAGGGGAAGCTCACCCCTCCACTTT. Translating gives CATLGDRGSSPLHF.

Ten or more counts support this clonotype. This rearrangement joins TRBV29-1 to TRBJ2-1; a possible D gene is TRBD1 (6 bases). Germline V lookup: CDR1 SQVTM, CDR2 ANQGSEA. Trimming took off 7 bases at V and 8 bases at J, with 12 bases between the two ends. The CDR3 is 11 residues long. The CDR3 DNA reads as TGCAGCGGCGGGTCAGGGGATGAGCAGTTCTTC. This gives the protein CSGGSGDEQFF.

At least ten counts were recorded for this clonotype. The chain couples TRBV6-2 or TRBV6-3 to TRBJ1-3, with unresolved D. CDR1 MNHEY and CDR2 SVGEGT come from the germline V gene. The CDR3 spans 14 residues. V lost 2 bases to trimming and J lost 1 base, with 6 bases between them. For the CDR3, the DNA is TGTGCCAGCAGTTACGGGATTTCTGGAAACACCATATATTTT. It specifies CASSYGISGNTIYF.